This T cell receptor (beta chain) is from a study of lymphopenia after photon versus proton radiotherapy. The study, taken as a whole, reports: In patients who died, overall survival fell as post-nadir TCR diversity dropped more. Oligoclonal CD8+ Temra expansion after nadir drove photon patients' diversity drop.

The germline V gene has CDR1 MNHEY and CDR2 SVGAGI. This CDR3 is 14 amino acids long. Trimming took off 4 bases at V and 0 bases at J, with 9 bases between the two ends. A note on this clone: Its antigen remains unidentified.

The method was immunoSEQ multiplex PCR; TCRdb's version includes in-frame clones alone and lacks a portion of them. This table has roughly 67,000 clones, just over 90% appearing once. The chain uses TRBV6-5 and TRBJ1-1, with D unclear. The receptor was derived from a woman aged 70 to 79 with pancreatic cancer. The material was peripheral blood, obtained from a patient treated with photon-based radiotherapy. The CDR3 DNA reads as TGTGCCAGCAGTTTGCTAGGGATGAACACTGAAGCTTTCTTT. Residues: CASSLLGMNTEAFF.